This entry lists 18 T cell receptor beta chains sequenced from one sample in a study of post-analysis software for immune sequencing data. Whole-study results and caveats: There were five TRBV segments more frequent in patients than controls, and TRBV5-6, TRBV5-1 and TRBV20-1 were among them.

Their antigen targets remain unknown. Unique molecular identifiers were present in the TCR beta cDNA libraries. One entry per CDR3 protein, called by TCRdb with MiXCR from the PCR reads. The data contain hundreds of thousands of distinct CDR3 sequences, roughly 50% of them seen just once; the ten biggest clones take up roughly 4.4%. The sequenced sample consisted of blood. The receptor set was obtained from a girl between 5 and 17 years old with multiple sclerosis.

This sequence joins TRBV29-1 and TRBJ2-7; D gene uncertain. With 5 bases removed from V and 1 base from J, the gap between germline ends came to 9 bases. The CDR3 runs to 12 residues. Germline lookup yields CDR1 SQVTM and CDR2 ANQGSEA. CDR3: CSVRVRSYEQYF. CDR3 coding DNA: TGCAGCGTTCGGGTTAGGTCCTACGAGCAGTACTTC.

This clonotype was detected only a few times. This chain links TRBV12-3 or TRBV12-4 with TRBJ1-2; tentatively, D is TRBD1 (6 bases). The CDR3 consists of 14 residues. Trimming removed 3 bases from V and 4 bases from J, with 12 bases in between. The CDR3 loop is CASSLRLGAYGYTF. The DNA for the CDR3 is TGTGCCAGCAGTTTGAGGTTGGGGGCCTATGGCTACACCTTC.

Details on this clonotype: One end of the junction does not line up with germline, which may come from a read error. This chain uses TRBV7-8 with TRBJ1-4; no clear D gene. CDR3 size: 14 residues. Germline values: CDR1 SGHVS, CDR2 FQNEAQ. The CDR3 spells CAGSFAGLNEKLFF. The CDR3 DNA follows: TGTGCCGGCAGCTTCGCCGGCCTTAATGAAAAACTGTTTTTT.

This clonotype was picked up one time. This chain connects TRBV5-5 to TRBJ2-5; D tentatively reads TRBD1 or TRBD2 (6 bases each). The DNA end is a closer match to TRBJ2-7, so the J assignment may be wrong. Germline CDR1 and CDR2: SGHKS and YYEKEE (reference sequence). The CDR3 spans 14 residues. CDR3 in DNA: TGTGCCAGCAGCCCCCGACAATGGGGGGCCGAGCAGTACTTC. Translated: CASSPRQWGAEQYF.

In DNA, the CDR3 is TGTGCCAGCAGTTGGGACAGTGTTATCGCGGGGCCCCAGCATTTT. Its protein is CASSWDSVIAGPQHF. The chain combines TRBV2 with TRBJ1-5; TRBD1 aligns across 7 bases. V lost 5 bases to trimming and J lost 9 bases; unmatched junction nucleotides: 13. There are 15 residues in the CDR3. CDR1 and CDR2 from the germline V gene are SNHLY and FYNNEI.

The rearrangement links TRBV5-1 to TRBJ2-1; 15 bases are shared with TRBD2. CDR3 length: 16 residues. CDR1 and CDR2 from the germline V gene are SGHRS and YFSETQ. The junction had 8 bases not matched to a gene; V was cut back by 5 bases and J by 8 bases. The CDR3 loop reads CASSHGTSGRQDEQFF. The CDR3 region has the DNA TGCGCCAGCAGTCATGGGACTAGCGGGAGGCAGGATGAGCAGTTCTTC.

This clonotype has more than one count but fewer than ten. This chain connects TRBV29-1 to TRBJ2-7; D is ambiguous. The CDR3 loop spans 16 amino acids. Trimming took 5 bases from V and 3 from J, leaving 23 bases between them. Germline values: CDR1 SQVTM, CDR2 ANQGSEA. In DNA form, the CDR3 reads TGCAGCGTTTCAGTTTGGTGGAAGTACAGAGGCTACGAGCAGTACTTC. This sequence encodes CSVSVWWKYRGYEQYF.

This rearrangement joins TRBV5-1 to TRBJ1-4; 9 nucleotides line up with TRBD1. With 3 bases clipped from V and 7 bases from J, the junction kept 10 bases outside the gene matches. Germline lookup yields CDR1 SGHRS and CDR2 YFSETQ. This CDR3 region has 16 residues. The CDR3 nucleotides read TGCGCCAGCAGCTCGACTGGGACAGGGAATCGTGAAAAACTGTTTTTT. Translated, it gives CASSSTGTGNREKLFF.

V usage is TRBV5-1 and J usage is TRBJ2-3; the D is unclear. The V end lost 2 bases, the J end lost 3 bases, and 7 bases lay between the germline ends. Germline lookup yields CDR1 SGHRS and CDR2 YFSETQ. The CDR3 is 13 residues long. The CDR3 region is CASSFEVTDTQYF. The CDR3 nucleotides read TGCGCCAGCAGCTTCGAGGTAACAGATACGCAGTATTTT.

This chain joins TRBV5-1 and TRBJ2-6; D unclear. The CDR3 is 15 amino acids. With 2 bases removed from V and 3 bases from J, the gap between germline ends came to 9 bases. Germline V CDR1 and CDR2: SGHRS, YFSETQ. As DNA, the CDR3 is TGCGCCAGCAGCTTCGGTATTCGTGGGGCCAACGTCCTGACTTTC. It yields the protein CASSFGIRGANVLTF.

The rearrangement joins TRBV7-2 to TRBJ2-7; D remains ambiguous. Germline CDR1 SGHTA, CDR2 FQGNSA. This CDR3 is 11 amino acids long. Trimming took off 5 bases at V and 3 bases at J, with 5 bases between the two ends. The CDR3 DNA follows: TGTGCCAGCAGCCACGTCTACGAGCAGTACTTC. Its translation is CASSHVYEQYF.

This chain joins TRBV4-1 and TRBJ1-2, with D unclear. This CDR3 comprises 17 residues. In germline, CDR1 is MGHRA, CDR2 YSYEKL. Trimming pared 4 bases from V and 1 base from J, leaving 19 bases between. Written as DNA, the CDR3 is TGCGCCAGCAGCCGGACCTCGACGGGGTTCTATAACTATGGCTACACCTTC. Amino acid sequence: CASSRTSTGFYNYGYTF.

The V call is TRBV10-3, the J call TRBJ1-2, with 11 positions matching TRBD1. Germline V gene lookup returns CDR1 ENHRY and CDR2 SYGVKD. With 6 bases clipped from V and 4 bases from J, the junction kept 4 bases outside the gene matches. The CDR3 spans 14 residues. CDR3 DNA sequence: TGTGCCATCAGCCGGACAGGGGGCGGCTATGGCTACACCTTC. Encoded protein: CAISRTGGGYGYTF.

This clonotype came up a few times. The chain couples TRBV12-3 or TRBV12-4 to TRBJ2-4; no clear D. The CDR3 sequence is 16 residues long. V dropped 5 bases and J dropped 0 bases, with 14 bases sitting between them. The CDR3 DNA reads as TGTGCCAGCAGTCAACCTAGACTTATAGCCAAAAACATTCAGTACTTC. It yields the protein CASSQPRLIAKNIQYF.

This clonotype was recorded once. The chain joins TRBV20-1 to TRBJ2-5, with 7 positions matching TRBD2. CDR3 length: 15 amino acids. Germline CDR1 DFQATT, CDR2 SNEGSKA (reference sequence). Losses at the gene ends were 8 bases for V and 11 bases for J; bases not matched to a gene: 23. In DNA form, the CDR3 reads TGCAGTTTAGGAGACAGCGGGACTCGGTTAGGGGAGCAGTACTTC. Protein product: CSLGDSGTRLGEQYF.

The CDR3 reads CASRLAGGPTRNEQFF. CDR3 bases: TGTGCCAGCAGGTTAGCGGGAGGGCCTACTCGGAATGAGCAGTTCTTC. The rearrangement joins TRBV27 to TRBJ2-1; 11 bases agree with TRBD2. Germline-derived CDR1 and CDR2 are MNHEY and SMNVEV (reference sequence). The CDR3 covers 16 residues. With V trimmed by 6 bases and J by 7 bases, 11 bases remained unmatched.

This clonotype was detected a few times. The chain employs TRBV6-4 and TRBJ2-6; 10 bases fit TRBD2. Germline-derived CDR1 and CDR2 are MRHNA and SNTAGT. V shed 4 bases, J shed 1 base, and the junction held 4 bases outside the gene matches. CDR3 length: 17 amino acids. The CDR3 DNA follows: TGTGCCAGCAGTGCCCTAGCGGGAGAGTCTGGGGCCAACGTCCTGACTTTC. This codes for CASSALAGESGANVLTF.

The sample holds a few counts of this clonotype. The rearrangement links TRBV7-9 to TRBJ2-4, with TRBD2 as a possible D gene (5 bases). The CDR3 is 14 residues long. Germline lookup yields CDR1 SEHNR and CDR2 FQNEAQ (reference sequence). The ends were cut back, 5 bases at V and 13 bases at J, with 21 bases in the middle. CDR3 nucleotides: TGTGCCAGCAGCCCAACTCTACCCTTGGGAGAGCAGTACTTC. Translated: CASSPTLPLGEQYF.